These 25 T cell receptor beta chains share one sample of origin, sequenced in a study of radiation and T cells in renal cell carcinoma. Time point given: baseline pretreatment blood. Stated treatment: 15 Gy SBRT to primary tumor, nephrectomy 4 weeks later. Assay used: immunoSEQ multiplex PCR; TCRdb lists only in-frame clones, some missing. The data show over 120,000 clones, around nine tenths seen once. The specimen comprised blood, sampled from a patient whose treatment included radiotherapy and nephrectomy. Source of these receptors: a woman aged 45-65 years with renal cell carcinoma.

The chain employs TRBV6-6 and TRBJ1-1, with D possibly matching TRBD1 (5 bases). CDR1 is MNHNY and CDR2 is SVGAGI in the germline V gene (reference sequence). The CDR3 contains 16 residues. Deletions cut 6 bases from V and 1 base from J, with 18 bases between. The CDR3 region is CASSLGGERGNTEAFF. Written as DNA, the CDR3 is TGTGCCAGCAGCCTTGGGGGGGAGAGGGGGAACACTGAAGCTTTCTTT.

The chain recombines TRBV6-6 with TRBJ2-7; the match to TRBD1 covers 8 bases. Germline V gives CDR1 MNHNY, CDR2 SVGAGI (reference sequence). This CDR3 spans 13 amino acids. The V and J ends lost 8 bases and 4 bases, in that order; junction bases with no gene match: 7. CDR3 amino acids: CASFSRGLYEQYF. CDR3 DNA sequence: TGTGCCAGCTTCTCCAGGGGGCTTTACGAGCAGTACTTC.

This clone was observed a single time. CDR3 residues: CASSLRVEGYNEQFF. The CDR3 coding sequence is TGTGCCAGCAGCTTAAGGGTAGAGGGGTACAATGAGCAGTTCTTC. The genes are TRBV7-2 and TRBJ2-1; the D call may be TRBD1 or TRBD2 (5 bases each). V lost 2 bases, J lost 4 bases, and 12 bases lay in between. Germline V gene data show CDR1 as SGHTA and CDR2 as FQGNSA. The CDR3 runs 15 residues.

This chain connects TRBV5-1 to TRBJ1-2; no clear D gene. This CDR3 has 16 amino acids. Trimming pared 4 bases from V and 8 bases from J, leaving 24 bases between. The V gene's germline CDR1 is SGHRS and CDR2 YFSETQ. The CDR3 protein is CASSEGYGGNPGGYTF. The CDR3 DNA follows: TGCGCCAGCAGCGAAGGGTACGGTGGGAATCCCGGGGGCTACACCTTC.

This chain uses TRBV5-1 with TRBJ1-2; D is undetermined. Germline V gene lookup returns CDR1 SGHRS and CDR2 YFSETQ. Trimming left V 4 bases short and J 4 bases short, with 11 bases between. The CDR3 sequence is 13 residues long. The CDR3 loop reads CASSPDQVYGYTF. DNA for the CDR3: TGCGCCAGCAGCCCCGACCAGGTCTATGGCTACACCTTC.

The chain couples TRBV6-1 to TRBJ1-5; D unresolved. The V end lost 1 base, the J end lost 9 bases, and 10 bases lay between the germline ends. Looked up from germline, CDR1 is MNHNS and CDR2 is SASEGT. The CDR3 is made up of 13 amino acids. CDR3: CASSEGPLLPQHF. The DNA of the CDR3 is TGTGCCAGCAGTGAAGGTCCCCTCTTGCCCCAGCATTTT.

The rearrangement joins TRBV4-1 to TRBJ1-6; perhaps TRBD1 as D (6 bases). The V gene's germline CDR1 is MGHRA and CDR2 YSYEKL. CDR3 length: 16 amino acids. Trimming removed 1 base at V and 5 bases at J, with 12 bases between. This CDR3 reads CASSQVVTGDNSPLHF. The CDR3 nucleotides read TGCGCCAGCAGCCAAGTTGTGACAGGCGATAATTCACCCCTCCACTTT.

A single count supports this clone. This chain joins TRBV19 and TRBJ1-4, with D perhaps TRBD1 (5 bases). Trimming took off 10 bases at V and 8 bases at J, with 17 bases between the two ends. Germline lookup yields CDR1 LNHDA and CDR2 SQIVND (reference sequence). The CDR3 loop spans 13 amino acids. The CDR3 sequence is CATWGRQTEKLFF. Here the CDR3 DNA reads TGTGCCACTTGGGGACGCCAGACCGAAAAACTGTTTTTT.

V gene TRBV7-2 combines with J gene TRBJ2-1; 7 bases fit TRBD1. CDR3 length: 15 amino acids. With 5 bases clipped from V and 8 bases from J, the junction kept 12 bases outside the gene matches. Germline V gene data show CDR1 as SGHTA and CDR2 as FQGNSA. CDR3 nucleotides: TGTGCCAGCAGCCTCCGGGACAGAAACCTCGATGAGCAGTTCTTC. Its protein product is CASSLRDRNLDEQFF.

This clone was seen only once. J is TRBJ2-1 and V is TRBV5-1; 7 bases match TRBD2. Germline V gene lookup returns CDR1 SGHRS and CDR2 YFSETQ. The V segment lost 4 bases and the J segment 7 bases; nucleotides outside the gene matches: 11. This CDR3 comprises 15 residues. CDR3 loop: CASSARLGGRNEQFF. CDR3 nucleotides: TGCGCCAGCAGCGCCAGACTGGGGGGGAGAAATGAGCAGTTCTTC.

The sample holds one count of this clone. V gene TRBV4-3 combines with J gene TRBJ2-2; no clear D gene. V lost 1 base, J lost 6 bases, and 6 bases lay in between. The CDR3 length is 13 residues. Per germline, CDR1 LGHNA and CDR2 YSLEER. The chain's CDR3 is CASSQVRAGELFF. Here the CDR3 DNA reads TGCGCCAGCAGCCAAGTAAGGGCCGGGGAGCTGTTTTTT.

J is TRBJ1-1 and V is TRBV9; the D is unclear. The CDR3 covers 16 residues. Germline V gene lookup returns CDR1 SGDLS and CDR2 YYNGEE. V was clipped by 0 bases and J by 5 bases, with 17 bases between them. CDR3: CASSVGLGRSGTEAFF. Written as DNA, the CDR3 is TGTGCCAGCAGCGTAGGGCTGGGCAGGTCGGGGACTGAAGCTTTCTTT.

The chain couples TRBV6-6 to TRBJ1-1, with no clear D. Germline CDR1 is MNHNY and CDR2 is SVGAGI (reference sequence). V lost 2 bases, J lost 4 bases, and 8 bases lay in between. This CDR3 has 13 amino acids. The CDR3 spells CASSYLASTEAFF. The CDR3 DNA follows: TGTGCCAGCAGTTACCTGGCCAGCACTGAAGCTTTCTTT.

The gene calls are TRBV7-6 and TRBJ2-6, with D uncertain. Per germline, CDR1 SGHVS and CDR2 FNYEAQ. The CDR3 is 17 residues long. V was cut by 6 bases and J by 1 base, with 16 bases left in between. The CDR3, as DNA: TGTGCCAGCAGGCTAAATCCCCGTAAGTCTGGGGCCAACGTCCTGACTTTC. This encodes CASRLNPRKSGANVLTF.

The V call is TRBV4-1, the J call TRBJ2-4; D remains unclear. Trimming removed 1 base at V and 0 bases at J, with 7 bases between. This CDR3 is 15 amino acids long. The germline V gene encodes CDR1 MGHRA and CDR2 YSYEKL. CDR3 DNA: TGCGCCAGCAGCCAAGTGCCACTAGCCAAAAACATTCAGTACTTC. Protein sequence: CASSQVPLAKNIQYF.

The V and J genes are TRBV7-2 and TRBJ2-1; no reliable D call. Germline assignment: CDR1 SGHTA and CDR2 FQGNSA. The V end lost 4 bases, the J end lost 10 bases, and 14 bases lay between the germline ends. The CDR3 runs 13 residues. The CDR3 loop is CASSSPNYLEQFF. The CDR3 DNA reads as TGTGCCAGCAGCTCCCCAAACTATCTCGAGCAGTTCTTC. Drawing the rest from reference TRBV7-2 and TRBJ2-1, the complete variable domain is GAGVSQSPSNKVTEKGKDVELRCDPISGHTALYWYRQSLGQGLEFLIYFQGNSAPDKSGLPSDRFSAERTGGSVSTLTIQRTQQEDSAVYLCASSSPNYLEQFFGPGTRLTVL.

V is TRBV7-2 and J is TRBJ2-7, with no clear D. CDR1 SGHTA and CDR2 FQGNSA come from the germline V gene. The V end lost 1 base, the J end lost 2 bases, and 6 bases lay between the germline ends. The CDR3 has 13 amino acids. CDR3: CASSLGTTYEQYF. The CDR3 nucleotides are TGTGCCAGCAGCTTAGGGACCACCTACGAGCAGTACTTC.

The chain uses TRBV5-3 and TRBJ2-2; TRBD1 agrees at 8 bases. TRBV5-3 belongs to the ORF category, with a function that is uncertain. CDR3 length: 16 amino acids. With 5 bases clipped from V and 1 base from J, the junction kept 7 bases outside the gene matches. CDR3 amino acids: CARRVDRGQNTGELFF. The CDR3 DNA reads as TGTGCCAGAAGAGTAGACAGGGGCCAGAACACCGGGGAGCTGTTTTTT.

V is TRBV10-3 and J is TRBJ1-3; 11 positions agree with TRBD1. Per germline, CDR1 ENHRY and CDR2 SYGVKD. This CDR3 has 14 residues. J was trimmed by 0 bases and V by 10 bases; bases with no gene match: 2. The CDR3 DNA follows: TGTGCCACTGGACAGGGGGCCTCTGGAAACACCATATATTTT. This sequence encodes CATGQGASGNTIYF.

The chain joins TRBV2 to TRBJ2-2; 9 bases are a match to TRBD1. Per the germline V gene, CDR1 is SNHLY and CDR2 is FYNNEI. CDR3 length: 14 residues. Losses at the gene ends were 8 bases for V and 5 bases for J; bases not matched to a gene: 6. CDR3 sequence reads: CASGGQGFTGELFF. CDR3 nucleotides: TGTGCCAGCGGGGGACAGGGTTTTACCGGGGAGCTGTTTTTT. Based on the CDR3 plus reference TRBV2 and TRBJ2-2, the full variable domain is EPEVTQTPSHQVTQMGQEVILRCVPISNHLYFYWYRQILGQKVEFLVSFYNNEISEKSEIFDDQFSVERPDGSNFTLKIRSTKLEDSAMYFCASGGQGFTGELFFGEGSRLTVL.

This sequence joins TRBV18 and TRBJ2-7; TRBD2 is a possible D gene (7 bases). CDR1 is KGHSH, CDR2 LQKENI, per germline. The CDR3 sequence is 14 residues long. Trimming took off 6 bases at V and 3 bases at J, with 15 bases between the two ends. The CDR3 loop is CASSPNRDYYEQYF. CDR3 nucleotide sequence: TGTGCCAGCTCTCCCAACAGGGACTACTACGAGCAGTACTTC.

CDR3 nucleotides: TGCGCCAGCAGCTTCAGGACGGAGGTTAACCACGAGCAGTACTTC. Its translation is CASSFRTEVNHEQYF. V gene TRBV5-1 combines with J gene TRBJ2-7; tentative D call: TRBD2 (5 bases). From germline, CDR1 is SGHRS and CDR2 YFSETQ. Trimming took 2 bases from V and 5 from J, leaving 17 bases between them. The CDR3 is made up of 15 amino acids.

This clone was seen a single time. The CDR3 sequence is CASSFPGQAYEQYF. The CDR3 nucleotides read TGTGCCAGCAGCTTTCCGGGACAGGCCTACGAGCAGTACTTC. The gene calls are TRBV7-2 and TRBJ2-7; TRBD1 agrees at 8 bases. The CDR3 runs 14 residues. With V trimmed by 3 bases and J by 2 bases, 3 bases remained unmatched. Germline V gene sequence: CDR1 SGHTA, CDR2 FQGNSA. Combining the CDR3 with reference TRBV7-2 and TRBJ2-7 gives the whole variable domain GAGVSQSPSNKVTEKGKDVELRCDPISGHTALYWYRQSLGQGLEFLIYFQGNSAPDKSGLPSDRFSAERTGGSVSTLTIQRTQQEDSAVYLCASSFPGQAYEQYFGPGTRLTVT.

The genes are TRBV6-6 and TRBJ1-1; TRBD1 agrees at 8 bases. Unmatched junction bases numbered 9, after V lost 3 bases and J lost 12 bases. The CDR3 covers 13 residues. CDR1 is MNHNY and CDR2 is SVGAGI in the germline V gene (reference sequence). CDR3 loop: CASSYSDRVETFF. Written as DNA, the CDR3 is TGTGCCAGCAGTTATTCGGACAGGGTTGAGACTTTCTTT.

In this sample, this clone turned up once. The chain links TRBV5-4 to TRBJ2-1; 10 nucleotides line up with TRBD2. The CDR3 length is 15 residues. V gave up 2 bases and J gave up 4 bases; unmatched junction bases: 3. CDR1 SGHNT and CDR2 YYREEE come from the germline V gene (reference sequence). CDR3 sequence: CASSFPSGRYNEQFF. The CDR3 DNA reads TGTGCCAGCAGCTTCCCTAGCGGGAGATACAATGAGCAGTTCTTC.